A selection of T cell receptor beta chains follows, all from one sample in a study of T cells in Graves' hyperthyroidism and ophthalmopathy. MiXCR, applied by TCRdb to the multiplex PCR reads, yields one record per CDR3 protein. The sample has 800,000 or so distinct CDR3 sequences, about two fifths seen once. Material: blood. Receptors were obtained from a man between 18 and 29 years old with Graves' hyperthyroidism. Both conserved end residues are part of each CDR3. A D gene is named only where the DNA matches it firmly. Not all rows give a size; the values are once, few, many and, for expanded clones, a class.

clone size	J gene	D gene	V gene	CDR3 protein	CDR3 DNA
-	TRBJ2-7	-	TRBV7-2	CASSSVAGFRQYF	TGTGCCAGCAGCTCAGTCGCGGGATTTCGGCAGTACTTC
-	TRBJ1-4	TRBD1	TRBV29-1	CSVDRGQNEKLFF	TGCAGCGTGGACAGGGGGCAAAATGAAAAACTGTTTTTT
once	TRBJ2-7	TRBD2	TRBV20-1	CSARAPGGTSTVSSYEQYF	TGCAGTGCTAGAGCTCCCGGTGGGACTAGCACTGTGAGCTCCTACGAGCAGTACTTC
few	TRBJ1-5	-	TRBV7-2	CASSPRTGSNQPQHF	TGTGCCAGCAGCCCACGGACGGGTAGCAATCAGCCCCAGCATTTT
few	TRBJ1-2	-	TRBV19	CASTKSPSVRANYGYTF	TGTGCCAGTACGAAGAGTCCTTCGGTTCGAGCTAACTATGGCTACACCTTC
many	TRBJ1-3	-	TRBV7-8	CASSLYWRGSSGNTIYF	TGTGCCAGCAGCTTATATTGGCGGGGAAGCTCTGGAAACACCATATATTTT
-	TRBJ2-7	TRBD1	TRBV3-1	CASQGETYEQYF	TGTGCCAGCCAGGGGGAAACCTACGAGCAGTACTTC
many	TRBJ1-5	-	TRBV2	CASSDANQPQHF	TGTGCCAGCAGTGATGCCAATCAGCCCCAGCATTTT
many	TRBJ1-1	TRBD1	TRBV2	CASSEAGQPYWVPEAFF	TGTGCCAGCAGTGAAGCGGGACAGCCATACTGGGTCCCTGAAGCTTTCTTT
many	TRBJ2-2	-	TRBV7-3	CASSLNGGELFF	TGTGCCAGCAGCTTAAACGGTGGGGAGCTGTTTTTT
-	TRBJ2-7	TRBD1	TRBV9	CASSVAGTGSNEQYF	TGTGCCAGCAGCGTAGCTGGGACAGGGAGTAACGAGCAGTACTTC
-	TRBJ2-6	-	TRBV15	CATRSTRGPGANVLTF	TGTGCCACCAGATCGACGAGAGGTCCTGGGGCCAACGTCCTGACTTTC
few	TRBJ1-1	TRBD1	TRBV20-1	CSAGQENTEAFF	TGCAGTGCTGGACAGGAGAACACTGAAGCTTTCTTT
-	TRBJ2-7	-	TRBV19	CASSISGSDYEQYF	TGTGCCAGTAGTATTAGCGGCTCAGACTACGAGCAGTACTTC
-	TRBJ2-5	TRBD2	TRBV5-5	CASSQNLLVAGGQETQYF	TGTGCCAGCAGCCAAAACCTCTTGGTAGCGGGGGGGCAAGAGACCCAGTACTTC
few	TRBJ2-2	TRBD2	TRBV7-3	CASSHPSGRASGELFF	TGTGCCAGCAGCCACCCTAGCGGGAGGGCCAGCGGGGAGCTGTTTTTT
many	TRBJ2-7	-	TRBV7-6	CASSLVSGFGEQYF	TGTGCCAGCAGCTTAGTTTCAGGGTTCGGCGAGCAGTACTTC
many	TRBJ1-1	TRBD1	TRBV20-1	CSAPRQGVTEAFF	TGCAGTGCGCCGAGACAGGGAGTCACTGAAGCTTTCTTT
many	TRBJ2-2	-	TRBV10-3	CAISGAGTGELFF	TGTGCCATCAGTGGGGCCGGGACCGGGGAGCTGTTTTTT
many	TRBJ1-1	TRBD1	TRBV19	CASIGTGGFSDTEAFF	TGTGCCAGTATAGGGACAGGGGGCTTTAGTGACACTGAAGCTTTCTTT
-	TRBJ2-1	-	TRBV29-1	CSVEDVSHNEQFF	TGCAGCGTTGAAGACGTCAGTCACAATGAGCAGTTCTTC
many	TRBJ2-7	TRBD2	TRBV10-2	CASSVSSGRYEQYF	TGCGCCAGCAGTGTGTCTAGCGGCCGTTACGAGCAGTACTTC
many	TRBJ1-6	-	TRBV19	CASSIGSGGPLHF	TGTGCCAGTAGTATAGGAAGCGGTGGACCCCTCCACTTT
-	TRBJ2-7	TRBD2	TRBV12-3/TRBV12-4	CASRGTGRLAGGFHEQYF	TGTGCCAGCAGGGGGACAGGACGACTAGCGGGAGGGTTCCACGAGCAGTACTTC
few	TRBJ2-2	-	TRBV7-2	CASRSILGNTGELFF	TGTGCCAGCAGGTCAATACTAGGGAACACCGGGGAGCTGTTTTTT
-	TRBJ1-6	-	TRBV15	CATSRDHGGSQPLHF	TGTGCCACCAGCAGAGATCATGGGGGAAGTCAGCCCCTCCACTTT
-	TRBJ1-1	-	TRBV4-1	CASSHSENTEAFF	TGCGCCAGCAGCCATTCAGAGAACACTGAAGCTTTCTTT
-	TRBJ2-6	-	TRBV10-1	CASSLGHSSGANVLTF	TGCGCCAGCAGTTTGGGACACAGCTCTGGGGCCAATGTCCTGACTTTC
-	TRBJ1-4	-	TRBV29-1	CSVESEGGDTEKLFF	TGCAGCGTTGAATCCGAAGGAGGGGACACTGAAAAACTGTTTTTT
-	TRBJ1-4	-	TRBV14	CASSQALGYSNEKLFF	TGTGCCAGCAGCCAAGCTTTAGGATACTCTAATGAAAAACTGTTTTTT
few	TRBJ2-7	-	TRBV12-3/TRBV12-4	CASSPRNNGVEQYF	TGTGCCAGCAGTCCACGGAATAATGGGGTTGAGCAGTACTTC
-	TRBJ1-5	-	TRBV5-7	CASSPGDKPQHF	TGTGCCAGCAGCCCGGGCGACAAGCCCCAGCATTTT
-	TRBJ1-6	-	TRBV4-1	CASTATEYNSPLHF	TGCGCCAGCACCGCGACAGAGTATAATTCACCCCTCCACTTT
-	TRBJ1-1	-	TRBV19	CASSLYPIDSNTEAFF	TGTGCCAGCAGTCTCTACCCAATCGACTCGAACACTGAAGCTTTCTTT
many	TRBJ1-1	-	TRBV7-6	CASSLGHRGNTEAFF	TGTGCCAGCAGCTTAGGACACCGGGGGAACACTGAAGCTTTCTTT
once	TRBJ2-7	TRBD1	TRBV29-1	CSVDLGQGGHEQYF	TGCAGCGTTGATCTCGGACAGGGAGGCCACGAGCAGTACTTC
many	TRBJ1-5	-	TRBV13	CASSLGLGNQPQHF	TGTGCCAGCAGCTTAGGCCTAGGGAATCAGCCCCAGCATTTT
-	TRBJ2-5	TRBD1	TRBV20-1	CSAKLDRGSSETQYF	TGCAGTGCTAAACTGGACAGGGGTAGTAGTGAGACCCAGTACTTC
-	TRBJ1-1	TRBD1	TRBV15	CATAGQGSRNTEAFF	TGTGCCACCGCGGGACAGGGATCACGTAACACTGAAGCTTTCTTT
-	TRBJ1-5	-	TRBV7-8	CASSLSPRDSNQPQHF	TGTGCCAGCAGCTTATCTCCCAGGGATAGCAATCAGCCCCAGCATTTT
few	TRBJ1-5	-	TRBV4-1	CASSPTLSNQPQHF	TGCGCCAGCAGCCCAACACTTAGCAATCAGCCCCAGCATTTT
-	TRBJ1-5	-	TRBV19	CASSTGKRGNQPQHF	TGTGCCAGTAGTACAGGGAAACGGGGCAATCAGCCCCAGCATTTT
-	TRBJ1-2	TRBD1	TRBV2	CASSGRTGRSGNTF	TGTGCCAGCAGTGGGAGGACAGGCCGCTCTGGAAACACCTTC
-	TRBJ2-1	TRBD2	TRBV20-1	CSALRRGNGNEQFF	TGCAGTGCTCTCAGGCGGGGGAACGGGAATGAGCAGTTCTTC
many	TRBJ1-1	-	TRBV25-1	CASSTGRMNTEAFF	TGTGCCAGCAGTACGGGACGGATGAACACTGAAGCTTTCTTT
-	TRBJ2-7	-	TRBV28	CASSFPAGDSYEQYF	TGTGCCAGCAGTTTCCCGGCAGGGGACTCCTACGAGCAGTACTTC
many	TRBJ1-1	-	TRBV25-1	CASSLTGWDTEAFF	TGTGCCAGCAGCCTGACAGGTTGGGACACTGAAGCTTTCTTT
many	TRBJ2-7	-	TRBV15	CATSRDRVEQYF	TGTGCCACCAGCAGAGACCGGGTCGAGCAGTACTTC
once	TRBJ2-5	-	TRBV15	CATSREGTGTQYF	TGTGCCACCAGCAGAGAGGGGACCGGGACCCAGTACTTC
many	TRBJ1-4	TRBD1	TRBV7-9	CASSADRGYEKLFF	TGTGCCAGCAGCGCGGACAGGGGGTACGAAAAACTGTTTTTT
many	TRBJ1-6	-	TRBV25-1	CASSAAASSYNSPLHF	TGTGCCAGCAGTGCGGCGGCGAGCTCCTATAATTCACCCCTCCACTTT